The sequence of this T cell receptor beta chain was determined in a study of PD-1 blockade in classical Hodgkin lymphoma. Study in general: Intravenous delivery of nivolumab at 3 mg/kg to patients occurred every 2 weeks.

Whole-study results and caveats: Baseline diversity in complete responders resembled that of newly diagnosed patients. Relative to healthy donors, newly diagnosed patients reportedly had lower baseline TCR diversity, which was reported as lower still in relapsed/refractory patients.

Every one of the patients relapsed after autologous stem cell transplantation (brentuximab vedotin exposure was variable). Best outcomes ranged across complete response, partial response and progressive disease. The protocol was immunoSEQ multiplex PCR, while the TCRdb copy is restricted to in-frame clones and leaves out a portion. Of about 110,000 clones listed, 80% to 90% are singletons. This clone has only one observation. Its cognate antigen is unknown. This specimen was peripheral blood mononuclear cells (PBMCs), taken before the second cycle of nivolumab. The receptor comes from a human donor with classical Hodgkin lymphoma.

CDR3 in amino acids: CASAYGSQSRANVLTF. The CDR3 nucleotides are TGCGCCAGCGCATACGGTTCACAAAGTCGGGCCAACGTCCTGACTTTC. The rearrangement joins TRBV5-1 to TRBJ2-6; no reliable D call. CDR3 length: 16 amino acids. Germline assignment: CDR1 SGHRS and CDR2 YFSETQ. V was pared by 7 bases and J by 5 bases, with 19 bases between.